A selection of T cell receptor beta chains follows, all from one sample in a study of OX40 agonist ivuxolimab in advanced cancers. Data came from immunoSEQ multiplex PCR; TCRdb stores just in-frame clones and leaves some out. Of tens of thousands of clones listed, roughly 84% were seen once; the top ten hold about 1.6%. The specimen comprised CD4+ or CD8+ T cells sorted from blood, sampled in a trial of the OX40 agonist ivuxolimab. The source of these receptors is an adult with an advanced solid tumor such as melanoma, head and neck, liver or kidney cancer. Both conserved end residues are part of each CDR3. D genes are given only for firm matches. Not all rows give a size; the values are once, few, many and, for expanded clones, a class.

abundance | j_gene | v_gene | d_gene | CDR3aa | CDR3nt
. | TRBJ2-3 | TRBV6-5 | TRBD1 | CATGTGVTDTQYF | TGTGCCACAGGGACAGGGGTCACAGATACGCAGTATTTT
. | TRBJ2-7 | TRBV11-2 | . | CASNQRVDSIYEQYF | TGTGCCAGCAACCAGCGGGTGGATTCGATCTACGAGCAGTACTTC
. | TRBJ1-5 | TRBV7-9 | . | CASSRAGPYQPQHF | TGTGCCAGCAGTAGAGCAGGTCCCTATCAGCCCCAGCATTTT
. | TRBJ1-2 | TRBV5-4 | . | CASSLGTAANYGYTF | TGTGCCAGCAGCTTGGGGACAGCCGCTAACTATGGCTACACCTTC
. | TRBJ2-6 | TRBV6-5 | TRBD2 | CASGGVSGANVLTF | TGTGCCAGCGGGGGGGTGTCTGGGGCCAACGTCCTGACTTTC
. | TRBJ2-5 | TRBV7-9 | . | CASSSRDRGPEDQYF | TGTGCCAGCAGCTCCCGGGACCGGGGACCTGAAGACCAGTACTTC
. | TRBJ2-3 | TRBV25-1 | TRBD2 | CASSRTSGTGTDTQYF | TGTGCCAGCAGTAGAACTAGCGGGACGGGCACAGATACGCAGTATTTT
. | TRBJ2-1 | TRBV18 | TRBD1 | CASSGDRGNEQFF | TGTGCCAGCTCAGGGGACAGGGGCAATGAGCAGTTCTTC
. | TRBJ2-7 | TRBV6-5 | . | CASSPPGRAGEQYF | TGTGCCAGCAGCCCTCCGGGCAGGGCGGGCGAGCAGTACTTC
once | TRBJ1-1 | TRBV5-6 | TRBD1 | CASSPGTGGRWGEAFF | TGTGCCAGCAGCCCGGGGACAGGGGGCCGGTGGGGTGAAGCTTTCTTT
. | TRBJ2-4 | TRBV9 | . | CASSASEGLAKNIQYF | TGTGCCAGCAGCGCATCCGAGGGGCTAGCCAAAAACATTCAGTACTTC
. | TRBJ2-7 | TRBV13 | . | CASSFRDRYEQYF | TGTGCCAGCAGCTTCCGGGACCGCTACGAGCAGTACTTC
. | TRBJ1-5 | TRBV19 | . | CASSRVRGPIQPQHF | TGTGCCAGTAGTCGGGTGAGGGGCCCAATTCAGCCCCAGCATTTT
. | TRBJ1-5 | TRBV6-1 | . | CASSLSRDTYQPQHF | TGTGCCAGCAGCCTCAGTAGGGACACATATCAGCCCCAGCATTTT
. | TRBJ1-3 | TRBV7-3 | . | CASSLEGGAAGNTIYF | TGTGCCAGCAGCCTAGAAGGGGGGGCGGCTGGAAACACCATATATTTT
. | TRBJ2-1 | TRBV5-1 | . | CASSLTTNEQFF | TGCGCCAGCAGCTTAACGACCAATGAGCAGTTCTTC
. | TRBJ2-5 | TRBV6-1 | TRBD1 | CASSKDRVQETQYF | TGTGCCAGCAGTAAAGACAGGGTACAAGAGACCCAGTACTTC
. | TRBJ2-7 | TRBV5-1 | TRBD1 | CASSLGTGGEQYF | TGCGCCAGCAGCTTGGGGACAGGAGGCGAGCAGTACTTC
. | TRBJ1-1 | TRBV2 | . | CASSVVQGHTEAFF | TGTGCCAGCAGTGTCGTGCAGGGGCACACTGAAGCTTTCTTT
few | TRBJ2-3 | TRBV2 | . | CASSFIRPGDTQYF | TGTGCCAGCAGCTTCATTAGGCCAGGAGATACGCAGTATTTT
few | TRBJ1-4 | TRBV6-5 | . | CASSSGLFTGREKLFF | TGTGCCAGCAGTTCCGGGCTCTTCACAGGGCGGGAAAAACTGTTTTTT
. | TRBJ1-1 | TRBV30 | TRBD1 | CAWAGGATEAFF | TGTGCCTGGGCAGGGGGGGCCACTGAAGCTTTCTTT
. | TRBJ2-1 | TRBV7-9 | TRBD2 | CASSLRLADYNEQFF | TGTGCCAGCAGCTTGAGACTAGCGGACTACAATGAGCAGTTCTTC
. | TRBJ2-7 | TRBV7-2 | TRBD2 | CASSTPGLAGAGEQYF | TGTGCCAGCAGCACCCCAGGACTAGCGGGAGCTGGGGAGCAGTACTTC
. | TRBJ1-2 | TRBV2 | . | CASSRQDQYGYTF | TGTGCCAGCAGTCGACAGGACCAGTACGGCTACACCTTC
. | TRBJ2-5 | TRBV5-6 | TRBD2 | CASTLSGSGKTQYF | TGTGCCAGCACTCTCAGCGGGAGTGGAAAGACCCAGTACTTC
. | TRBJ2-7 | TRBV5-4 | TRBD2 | CASSRATSGISYEQYF | TGTGCCAGCAGCCGAGCGACTAGCGGGATAAGCTACGAGCAGTACTTC
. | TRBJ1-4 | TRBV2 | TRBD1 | CASRQGEEKLFF | TGTGCCAGCAGACAGGGGGAAGAAAAACTGTTTTTT
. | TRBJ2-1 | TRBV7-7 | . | CASSPKTGYDEQFF | TGTGCTAGCAGCCCTAAAACAGGGTACGATGAGCAGTTCTTC
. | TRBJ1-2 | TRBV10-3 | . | CATRGANYGYTF | TGTGCCACCAGGGGAGCTAACTATGGCTACACCTTC
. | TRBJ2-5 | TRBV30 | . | CAWAQETQYF | TGTGCCTGGGCCCAAGAGACCCAGTACTTC
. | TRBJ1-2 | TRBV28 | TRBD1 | CASRPQGAGGYTF | TGTGCCAGCAGACCCCAGGGGGCTGGGGGCTACACCTTC
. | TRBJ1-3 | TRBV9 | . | CASTPRGYGNTIYF | TGTGCCAGCACCCCGCGGGGTTACGGAAACACCATATATTTT
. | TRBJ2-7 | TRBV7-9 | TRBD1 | CASSLGQGISYEQYF | TGTGCCAGCAGCCTTGGACAGGGGATCTCCTACGAGCAGTACTTC
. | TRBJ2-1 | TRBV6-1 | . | CASISEEINEQFF | TGTGCCAGCATTTCTGAGGAGATCAATGAGCAGTTCTTC
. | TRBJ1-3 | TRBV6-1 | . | CASSEGGVSGNTIYF | TGTGCCAGCAGTGAAGGGGGGGTCTCTGGAAACACCATATATTTT
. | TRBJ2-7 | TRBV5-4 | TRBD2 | CASSGTSGTYEQYF | TGTGCCAGCAGCGGGACTAGCGGGACCTACGAGCAGTACTTC
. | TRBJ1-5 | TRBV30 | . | CAWNYNNQPQHF | TGTGCCTGGAACTATAACAATCAGCCCCAGCATTTT
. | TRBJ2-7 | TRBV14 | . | CASSRGGPYEQYF | TGTGCCAGCAGTAGGGGGGGGCCCTACGAGCAGTACTTC
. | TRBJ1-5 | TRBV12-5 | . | CASHQTPIGSSQPQHF | TGTGCTAGTCACCAGACCCCGATCGGATCCAGTCAGCCCCAGCATTTT
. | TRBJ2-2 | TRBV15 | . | CATSRDRLFTGELFF | TGTGCCACCAGCAGAGATCGGCTGTTCACCGGGGAGCTGTTTTTT
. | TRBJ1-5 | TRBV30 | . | CAWSVRPRRNQPQHF | TGTGCCTGGAGCGTAAGGCCACGACGAAATCAGCCCCAGCATTTT
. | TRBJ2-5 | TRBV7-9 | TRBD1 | CASSPGQAEETQYF | TGTGCCAGCAGCCCTGGACAGGCAGAAGAGACCCAGTACTTC
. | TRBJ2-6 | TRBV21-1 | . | CASSEGSGTGSSGANVLTF | TGTGCCAGCAGCGAAGGTTCCGGGACAGGGAGCTCTGGGGCCAACGTCCTGACTTTC
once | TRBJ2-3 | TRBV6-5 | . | CASSSTDTQYF | TGTGCCAGCAGTTCAACAGATACGCAGTATTTT
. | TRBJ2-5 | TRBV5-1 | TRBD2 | CASSASGEQETQYF | TGCGCCAGCAGCGCGAGCGGGGAGCAAGAGACCCAGTACTTC
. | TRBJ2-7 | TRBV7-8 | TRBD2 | CASSFRGSSYEQYF | TGTGCCAGCAGCTTCCGCGGGAGCTCCTACGAGCAGTACTTC
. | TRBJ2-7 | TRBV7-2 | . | CASSNPNPPYEQYF | TGTGCCAGCAGCAATCCGAATCCTCCCTACGAGCAGTACTTC
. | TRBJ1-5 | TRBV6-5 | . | CASSYSHRGNQPQHF | TGTGCCAGCAGTTATTCCCACAGGGGCAATCAGCCCCAGCATTTT
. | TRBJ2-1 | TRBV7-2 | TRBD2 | CASSLDASGRVQFF | TGTGCCAGCAGCTTAGACGCTAGCGGGAGGGTACAGTTCTTC
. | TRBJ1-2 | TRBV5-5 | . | CASSSTGTSAWGYTF | TGTGCCAGCAGCTCGACCGGGACCTCAGCGTGGGGCTACACCTTC
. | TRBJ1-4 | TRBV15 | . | CATSRVGIRTDEKLFF | TGTGCCACCAGCAGAGTGGGGATTAGGACAGATGAAAAACTGTTTTTT
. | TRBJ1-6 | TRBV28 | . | CASSFGSIYSPLHF | TGTGCCAGCAGTTTTGGGTCTATCTATTCACCCCTCCACTTT